This T cell receptor (beta chain) was profiled in a study of cytomegalovirus exposure and HLA in healthy donors. Germline CDR1 reads SGDLS; CDR2 reads YYNGEE. CDR3 length equals 15 residues. Deletions cut 0 bases from V and 6 bases from J, with 10 bases between. The PCR contained 60 Vbeta and 13 Jbeta primers. Repertoires were generated with immunoSEQ multiplex PCR, while TCRdb's copy carries only in-frame clones and drops some. The repertoire holds about 120,000 clones, about 80% seen once, with around 4.5% in the top ten. General study findings and limits: The classifier reportedly diagnosed cytomegalovirus status with high sensitivity and specificity. Later genetic work tied a missense DCLRE1C variant to beta-chain V and J trimming.

A few counts support this clone. The target antigen is unknown. The specimen sequenced was PBMCs. The V gene is TRBV9, the J gene TRBJ1-6, with TRBD1 as a possible D gene (6 bases). This receptor was taken from a man aged 30-40 years in good health and CMV-seropositive. CDR3 region: CASSVGGQGNSPLHF. The CDR3 DNA is TGTGCCAGCAGCGTAGGGGGGCAGGGTAATTCACCCCTCCACTTT.